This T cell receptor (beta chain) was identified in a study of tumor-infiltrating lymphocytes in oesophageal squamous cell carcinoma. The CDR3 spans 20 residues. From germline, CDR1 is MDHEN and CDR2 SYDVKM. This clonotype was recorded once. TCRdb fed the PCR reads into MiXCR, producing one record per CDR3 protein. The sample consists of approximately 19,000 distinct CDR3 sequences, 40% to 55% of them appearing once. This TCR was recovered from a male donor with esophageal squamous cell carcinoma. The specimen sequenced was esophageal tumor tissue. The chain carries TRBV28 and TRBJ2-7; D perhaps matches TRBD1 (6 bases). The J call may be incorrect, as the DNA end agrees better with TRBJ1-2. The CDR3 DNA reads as TGTGCCAGCAGTTTATGGCGAGGAGGAGAGCAGGGGTTCCAGCGATATGGCTACACCTTC. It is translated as CASSLWRGGEQGFQRYGYTF.